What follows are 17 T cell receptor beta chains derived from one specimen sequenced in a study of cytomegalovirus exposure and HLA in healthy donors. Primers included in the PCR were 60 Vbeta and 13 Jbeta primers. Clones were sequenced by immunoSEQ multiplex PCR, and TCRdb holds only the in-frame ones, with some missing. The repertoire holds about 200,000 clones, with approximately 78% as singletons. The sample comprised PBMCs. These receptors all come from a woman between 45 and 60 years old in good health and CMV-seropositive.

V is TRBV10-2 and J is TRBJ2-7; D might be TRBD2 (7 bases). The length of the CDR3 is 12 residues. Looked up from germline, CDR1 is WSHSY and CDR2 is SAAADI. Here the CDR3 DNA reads TGCGCTGCACGGGGGGCGTCCTACGAGCAGTACTTC. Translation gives CAARGASYEQYF.

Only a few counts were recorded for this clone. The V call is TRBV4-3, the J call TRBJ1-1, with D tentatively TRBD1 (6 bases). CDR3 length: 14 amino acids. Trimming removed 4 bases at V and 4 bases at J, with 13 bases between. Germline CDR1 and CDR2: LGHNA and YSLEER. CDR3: CASSRKGGSTEAFF. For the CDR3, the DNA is TGCGCCAGCAGCCGCAAAGGGGGTTCCACTGAAGCTTTCTTT.

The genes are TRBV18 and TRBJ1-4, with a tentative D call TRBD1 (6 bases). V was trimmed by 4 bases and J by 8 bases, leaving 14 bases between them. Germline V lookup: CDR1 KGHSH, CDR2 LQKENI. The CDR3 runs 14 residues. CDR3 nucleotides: TGTGCCAGCTCACTCGACAGGTCTTGGGAAAAACTGTTTTTT. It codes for CASSLDRSWEKLFF.

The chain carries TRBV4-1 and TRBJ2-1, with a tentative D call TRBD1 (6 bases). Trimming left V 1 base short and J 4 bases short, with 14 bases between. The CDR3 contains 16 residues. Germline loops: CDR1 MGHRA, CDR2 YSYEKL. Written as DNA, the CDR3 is TGCGCCAGCAGCCAAGGAGGATGGGGGCGTTACAATGAGCAGTTCTTC. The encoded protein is CASSQGGWGRYNEQFF.

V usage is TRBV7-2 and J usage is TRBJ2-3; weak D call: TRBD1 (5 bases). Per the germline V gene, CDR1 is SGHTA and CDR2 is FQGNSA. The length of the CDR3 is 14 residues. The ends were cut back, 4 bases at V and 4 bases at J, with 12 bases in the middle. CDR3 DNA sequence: TGTGCCAGCAGCTACTCACAGGCTTCAGATACGCAGTATTTT. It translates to CASSYSQASDTQYF.

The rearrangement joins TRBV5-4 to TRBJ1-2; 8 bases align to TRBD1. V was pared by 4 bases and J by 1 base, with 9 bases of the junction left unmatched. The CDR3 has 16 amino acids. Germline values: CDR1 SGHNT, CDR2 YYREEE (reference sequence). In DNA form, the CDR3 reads TGTGCCAGCAGCAGGGGACAGGCGACGGGTAACTATGGCTACACCTTC. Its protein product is CASSRGQATGNYGYTF.

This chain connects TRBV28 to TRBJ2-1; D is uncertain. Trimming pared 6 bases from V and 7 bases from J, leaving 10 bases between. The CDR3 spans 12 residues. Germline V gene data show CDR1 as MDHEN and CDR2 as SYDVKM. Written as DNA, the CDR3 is TGTGCCAGCAGCTACCTAGGAAATGAGCAGTTCTTC. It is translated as CASSYLGNEQFF.

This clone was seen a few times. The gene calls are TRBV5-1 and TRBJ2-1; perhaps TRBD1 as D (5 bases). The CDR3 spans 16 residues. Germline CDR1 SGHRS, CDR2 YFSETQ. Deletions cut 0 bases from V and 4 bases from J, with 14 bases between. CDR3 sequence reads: CASSLETPGKYNEQFF. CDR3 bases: TGCGCCAGCAGCTTGGAAACGCCAGGGAAATACAATGAGCAGTTCTTC. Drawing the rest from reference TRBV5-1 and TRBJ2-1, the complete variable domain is KAGVTQTPRYLIKTRGQQVTLSCSPISGHRSVSWYQQTPGQGLQFLFEYFSETQRNKGNFPGRFSGRQFSNSRSEMNVSTLELGDSALYLCASSLETPGKYNEQFFGPGTRLTVL.

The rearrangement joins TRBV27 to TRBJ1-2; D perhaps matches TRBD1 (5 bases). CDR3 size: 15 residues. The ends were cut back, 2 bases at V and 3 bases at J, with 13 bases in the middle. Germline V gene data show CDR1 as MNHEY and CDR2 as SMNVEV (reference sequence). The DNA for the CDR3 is TGTGCCAGCAGTTTACCCCCGGGGGGAGACTATGGCTACACCTTC. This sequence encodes CASSLPPGGDYGYTF.

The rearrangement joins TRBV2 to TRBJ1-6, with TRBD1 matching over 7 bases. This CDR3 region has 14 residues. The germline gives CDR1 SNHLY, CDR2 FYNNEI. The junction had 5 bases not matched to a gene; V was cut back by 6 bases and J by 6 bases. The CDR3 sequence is CASRLTGSNSPLHF. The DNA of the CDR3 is TGTGCCAGCAGACTGACAGGGTCTAATTCACCCCTCCACTTT.

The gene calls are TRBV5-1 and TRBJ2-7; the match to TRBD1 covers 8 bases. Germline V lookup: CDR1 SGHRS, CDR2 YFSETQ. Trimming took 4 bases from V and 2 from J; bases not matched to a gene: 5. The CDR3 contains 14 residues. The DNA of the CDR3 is TGCGCCAGCAGCCAGCAGACAGGGGCCTACGAGCAGTACTTC. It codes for CASSQQTGAYEQYF.

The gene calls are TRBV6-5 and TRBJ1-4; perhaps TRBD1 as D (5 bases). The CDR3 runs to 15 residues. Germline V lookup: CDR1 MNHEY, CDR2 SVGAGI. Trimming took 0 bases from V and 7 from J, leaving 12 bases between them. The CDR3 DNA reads TGTGCCAGCAGTTACTCAAGCAGGGCCGGTGAAAAACTGTTTTTT. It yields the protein CASSYSSRAGEKLFF.

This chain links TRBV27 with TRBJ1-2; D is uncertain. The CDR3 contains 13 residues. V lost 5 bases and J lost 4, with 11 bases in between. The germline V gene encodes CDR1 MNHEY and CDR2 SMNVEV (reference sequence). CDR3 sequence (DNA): TGTGCCAGCAGTCGGCAGGCGACCTATGGCTACACCTTC. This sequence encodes CASSRQATYGYTF.

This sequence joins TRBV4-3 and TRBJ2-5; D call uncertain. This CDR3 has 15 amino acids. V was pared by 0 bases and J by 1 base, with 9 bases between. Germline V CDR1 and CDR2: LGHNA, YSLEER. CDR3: CASSQDVRVQETQYF. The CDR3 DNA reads TGCGCCAGCAGCCAAGATGTCCGGGTCCAAGAGACCCAGTACTTC.

The CDR3 loop is CASSQDIGQGHNTGELFF. The CDR3 nucleotides are TGCGCCAGCAGCCAAGATATTGGGCAGGGACACAACACCGGGGAGCTGTTTTTT. This chain links TRBV4-3 with TRBJ2-2, with D maybe TRBD1 (6 bases). The germline V gene encodes CDR1 LGHNA and CDR2 YSLEER. This CDR3 comprises 18 residues. Trimming left V 0 bases short and J 2 bases short, with 16 bases between.

The CDR3 sequence is CASSSGLGRTQQYF. The CDR3 nucleotides are TGTGCCAGCAGCAGCGGACTGGGCCGTACACAGCAGTACTTC. The V call is TRBV9, the J call TRBJ2-5, with D perhaps matching TRBD2 (5 bases). Germline V lookup: CDR1 SGDLS, CDR2 YYNGEE. The V end lost 4 bases, the J end lost 11 bases, and 21 bases lay between the germline ends. The CDR3 is 14 residues long.

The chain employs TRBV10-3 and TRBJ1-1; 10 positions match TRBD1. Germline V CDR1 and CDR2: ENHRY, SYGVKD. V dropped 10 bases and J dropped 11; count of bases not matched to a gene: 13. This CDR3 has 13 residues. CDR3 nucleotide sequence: TGTGCCAGCAGAGATAGACAGGGGGCCCGGGCTTTCTTT. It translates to CASRDRQGARAFF.